These 4 T cell receptor beta chains share one sample of origin, sequenced in a study of immune cell composition in non-small cell lung cancer. Normal lung was taken at the farthest possible site, at least 3 cm from tumour. Repertoires were generated with immunoSEQ multiplex PCR, while TCRdb's copy carries only in-frame clones and drops some. The sample includes approximately 1,800 clones, roughly 74% of them seen just once. The sequencing input was non-adjacent lung tissue. Receptors were obtained from a human donor with non-small cell lung cancer.

This clone was observed once. This chain links TRBV9 with TRBJ2-1; tentative D call: TRBD2 (6 bases). Germline V CDR1 and CDR2: SGDLS, YYNGEE. The V and J ends lost 4 bases and 0 bases respectively, with 17 bases between them. The CDR3 runs 17 residues. The CDR3 region is CASSSRLVYTSYNEQFF. CDR3 coding DNA: TGTGCCAGCAGCTCCCGACTAGTGTATACCTCCTACAATGAGCAGTTCTTC.

The J gene is TRBJ2-6, the V gene TRBV30; TRBD2 matches 7 bases. Per the germline V gene, CDR1 is GTSNPN and CDR2 is SVGIG (reference sequence). The CDR3 extends over 19 amino acids. After removal of 2 bases from V and 1 base from J, the junction contained 14 bases not matched to a gene. The CDR3 protein is CAWSPLSSGGGSGANVLTF. CDR3 nucleotides: TGTGCCTGGAGTCCCCTAAGCAGTGGGGGGGGATCTGGGGCCAACGTCCTGACTTTC.

This rearrangement joins TRBV19 to TRBJ1-6; a possible D gene is TRBD1 (5 bases). V lost 8 bases and J 8 bases, leaving 22 bases between the germline ends. The V gene's germline CDR1 is LNHDA and CDR2 SQIVND (reference sequence). The length of the CDR3 is 16 residues. The CDR3 coding sequence is TGTGCCAGTTCTCTCGGGCAAGGGCAGGGTTATTCACCCCTCCACTTT. It is translated as CASSLGQGQGYSPLHF.

This clone is a singleton in its sample. The chain recombines TRBV2 with TRBJ2-7, with 8 bases matching TRBD1. CDR1 is SNHLY, CDR2 FYNNEI, per germline. The CDR3 has 17 residues. Trimming removed 5 bases from V and 3 bases from J; junction bases left unmatched: 15. This chain's CDR3 is CASSLIAGGLQFYEQYF. The CDR3 DNA reads as TGTGCCAGCAGTTTAATAGCAGGGGGCTTACAATTCTACGAGCAGTACTTC. The variable domain in full, with the rest retrieved from reference TRBV2 and TRBJ2-7, is EPEVTQTPSHQVTQMGQEVILRCVPISNHLYFYWYRQILGQKVEFLVSFYNNEISEKSEIFDDQFSVERPDGSNFTLKIRSTKLEDSAMYFCASSLIAGGLQFYEQYFGPGTRLTVT.